A selection of T cell receptor beta chains follows, all from one sample in a study of blood T cell repertoires in COVID-19. Generated by immunoSEQ multiplex PCR, the TCRdb table keeps only in-frame clones and is missing some. The sample contains some 180,000 clones, around nine tenths of which appear only once. Sequencing was done on a sample of peripheral blood. These receptors were obtained from a man in his forties or fifties who had recovered from COVID-19. The CDR3 runs from the conserved cysteine through the conserved F or W. Fields, in order: V gene, CDR3 protein.

v_call: TRBV13; cdr3_aa: CASSLGGTYGYTF
v_call: TRBV29-1; cdr3_aa: CSVVPTGLYEQYF
v_call: TRBV9; cdr3_aa: CASSPSRLAGPYNEQFF
v_call: TRBV3-1/TRBV3-2; cdr3_aa: CASSQDLDYDTQYF
v_call: TRBV28; cdr3_aa: CASSNRGYGYTF
v_call: TRBV7-3; cdr3_aa: CASSSRAGTDGELFF
v_call: TRBV25-1; cdr3_aa: CASSTGLAGGGGTQYF
v_call: TRBV4-3; cdr3_aa: CASSRRRRAALDNEQFF
v_call: TRBV19; cdr3_aa: CASSINRGEAFF
v_call: TRBV7-8; cdr3_aa: CASSLVDRATEQYF
v_call: TRBV5-1; cdr3_aa: CASSLEPTGVGQTGELFF
v_call: TRBV25-1; cdr3_aa: CASSEDRHSNYEQYF
v_call: TRBV2; cdr3_aa: CASIRAGVVSEQYF
v_call: TRBV28; cdr3_aa: CASSSSGTGSVRGTEAFF
v_call: TRBV19; cdr3_aa: CASSIPGGEQFF
v_call: TRBV13; cdr3_aa: CASSYGQTSGLTGELFF